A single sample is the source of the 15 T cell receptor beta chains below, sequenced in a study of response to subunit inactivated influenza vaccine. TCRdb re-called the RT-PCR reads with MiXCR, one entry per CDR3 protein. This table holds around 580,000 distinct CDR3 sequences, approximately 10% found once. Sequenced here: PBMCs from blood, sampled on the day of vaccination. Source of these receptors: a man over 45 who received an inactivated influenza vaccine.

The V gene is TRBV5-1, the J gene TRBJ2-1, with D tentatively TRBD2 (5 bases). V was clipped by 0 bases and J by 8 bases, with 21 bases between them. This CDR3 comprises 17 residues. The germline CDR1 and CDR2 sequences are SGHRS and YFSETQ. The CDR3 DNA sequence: TGCGCCAGCAGCTTGGATTTGGGAGTACTGGCCGGGGATGAGCAGTTCTTC. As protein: CASSLDLGVLAGDEQFF.

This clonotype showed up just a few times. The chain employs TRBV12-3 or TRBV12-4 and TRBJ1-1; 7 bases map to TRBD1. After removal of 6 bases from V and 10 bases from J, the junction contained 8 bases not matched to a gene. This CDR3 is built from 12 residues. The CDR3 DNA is TGTGCCAGCAGCGTAGGGGGCAGGGCAGCTTTCTTT. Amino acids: CASSVGGRAAFF.

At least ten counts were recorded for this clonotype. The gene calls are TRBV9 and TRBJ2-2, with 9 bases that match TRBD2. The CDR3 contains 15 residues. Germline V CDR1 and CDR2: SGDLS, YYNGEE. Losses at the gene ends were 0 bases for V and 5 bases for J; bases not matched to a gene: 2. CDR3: CASSVASGITGELFF. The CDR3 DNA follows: TGTGCCAGCAGCGTAGCTAGCGGGATTACCGGGGAGCTGTTTTTT. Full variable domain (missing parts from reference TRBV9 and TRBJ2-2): DSGVTQTPKHLITATGQRVTLRCSPRSGDLSVYWYQQSLDQGLQFLIQYYNGEERAKGNILERFSAQQFPDLHSELNLSSLELGDSALYFCASSVASGITGELFFGEGSRLTVL.

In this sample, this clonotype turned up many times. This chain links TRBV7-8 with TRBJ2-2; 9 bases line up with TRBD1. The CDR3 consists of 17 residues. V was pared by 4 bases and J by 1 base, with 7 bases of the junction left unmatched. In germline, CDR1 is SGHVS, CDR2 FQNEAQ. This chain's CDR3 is CASSWGQGRLNTGELFF. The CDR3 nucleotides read TGTGCCAGCAGCTGGGGACAGGGCCGTCTGAACACCGGGGAGCTGTTTTTT.

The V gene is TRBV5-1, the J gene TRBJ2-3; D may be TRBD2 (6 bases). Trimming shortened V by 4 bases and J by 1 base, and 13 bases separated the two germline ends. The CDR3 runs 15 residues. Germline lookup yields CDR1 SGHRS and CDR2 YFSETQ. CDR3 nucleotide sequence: TGCGCCAGCAGCGCCGCGGGGCTGGGCACAGATACGCAGTATTTT. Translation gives CASSAAGLGTDTQYF.

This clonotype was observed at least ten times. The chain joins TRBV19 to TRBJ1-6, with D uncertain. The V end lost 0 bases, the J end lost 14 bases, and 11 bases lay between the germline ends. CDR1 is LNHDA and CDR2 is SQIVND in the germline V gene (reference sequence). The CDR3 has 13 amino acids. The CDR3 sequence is CASSIDPAATLHF. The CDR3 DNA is TGTGCCAGTAGTATAGATCCGGCCGCCACCCTCCACTTT.

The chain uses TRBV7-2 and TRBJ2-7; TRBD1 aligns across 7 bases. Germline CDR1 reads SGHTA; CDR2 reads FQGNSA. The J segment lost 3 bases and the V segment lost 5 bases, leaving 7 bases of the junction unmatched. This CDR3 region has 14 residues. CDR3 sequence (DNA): TGTGCCAGCAGCAAGAGCACAGGGGACTACGAGCAGTACTTC. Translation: CASSKSTGDYEQYF.

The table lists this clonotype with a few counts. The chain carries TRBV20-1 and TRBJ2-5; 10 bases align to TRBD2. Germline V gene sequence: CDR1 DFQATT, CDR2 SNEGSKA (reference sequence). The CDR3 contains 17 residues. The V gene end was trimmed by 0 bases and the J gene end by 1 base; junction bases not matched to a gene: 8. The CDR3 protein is CSAREGGLAGAQETQYF. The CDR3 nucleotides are TGCAGTGCTAGAGAGGGTGGGCTAGCGGGGGCCCAAGAGACCCAGTACTTC.

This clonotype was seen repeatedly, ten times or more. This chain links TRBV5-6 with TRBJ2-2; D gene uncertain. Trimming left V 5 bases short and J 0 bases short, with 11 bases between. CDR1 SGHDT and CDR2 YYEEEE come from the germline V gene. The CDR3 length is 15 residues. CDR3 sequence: CASSLVGANTGELFF. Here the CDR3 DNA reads TGTGCCAGCAGTTTAGTAGGAGCGAACACCGGGGAGCTGTTTTTT.

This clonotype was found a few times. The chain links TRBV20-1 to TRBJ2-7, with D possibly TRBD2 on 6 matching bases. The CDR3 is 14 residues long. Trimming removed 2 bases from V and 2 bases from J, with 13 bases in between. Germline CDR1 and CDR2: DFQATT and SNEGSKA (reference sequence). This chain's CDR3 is CSARSPSAAYEQYF. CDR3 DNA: TGCAGTGCTAGATCGCCTAGCGCGGCCTACGAGCAGTACTTC.

CDR3 bases: TGTGCCAGCAGCTTAGAGGTACAGACGGTCTATGGCTACACCTTC. Translating it yields CASSLEVQTVYGYTF. The chain carries TRBV7-8 and TRBJ1-2, with unresolved D. The CDR3 covers 15 residues. CDR1 is SGHVS and CDR2 is FQNEAQ in the germline V gene. Trimming removed 1 base at V and 4 bases at J, with 13 bases between.

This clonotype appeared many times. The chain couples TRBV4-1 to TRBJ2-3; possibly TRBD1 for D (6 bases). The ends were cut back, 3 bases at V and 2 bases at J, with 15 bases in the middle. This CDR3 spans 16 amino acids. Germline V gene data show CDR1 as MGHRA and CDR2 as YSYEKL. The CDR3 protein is CASSHEQGVLTDTQYF. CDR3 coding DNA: TGCGCCAGCAGCCATGAACAGGGAGTCCTCACAGATACGCAGTATTTT.

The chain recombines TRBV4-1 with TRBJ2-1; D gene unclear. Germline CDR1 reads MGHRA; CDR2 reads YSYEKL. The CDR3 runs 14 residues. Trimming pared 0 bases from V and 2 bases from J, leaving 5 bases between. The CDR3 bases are TGCGCCAGCAGCCAAGATCCCGCCTACAATGAGCAGTTCTTC. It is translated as CASSQDPAYNEQFF.

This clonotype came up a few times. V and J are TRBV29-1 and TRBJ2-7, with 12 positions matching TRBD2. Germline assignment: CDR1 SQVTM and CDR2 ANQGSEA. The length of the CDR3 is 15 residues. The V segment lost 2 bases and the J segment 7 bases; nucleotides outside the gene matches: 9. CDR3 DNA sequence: TGCAGCGTTGAAAGACGGCTAGCGGGAGGGCAGGAGCAGTACTTC. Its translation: CSVERRLAGGQEQYF.

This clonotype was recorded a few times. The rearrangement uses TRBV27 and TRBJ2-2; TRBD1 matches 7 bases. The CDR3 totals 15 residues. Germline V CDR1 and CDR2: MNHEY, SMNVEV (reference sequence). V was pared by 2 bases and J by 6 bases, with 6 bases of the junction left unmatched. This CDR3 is CASSLTGQFPGELFF. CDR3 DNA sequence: TGTGCCAGCAGTTTAACGGGACAGTTCCCCGGGGAGCTGTTTTTT.